This paragraph covers one T cell receptor beta chain sequence. Its antigen is currently not known. Base qualities are missing; no much larger clone stands one base away. The data were obtained in a study of blood T cell repertoires in COVID-19 (dated by TCRdb to 2019 to 2021). In terms of the full investigation: Samples covering the acute and convalescent phases of COVID-19 were provided by collaborators in the United States, Italy and Spain. HLA class I and class II types, where available, came from metadata supplied by the sample provider rather than from assay-based typing. The samples were drawn from the first 160 participants of the ongoing ImmuneRACE study and from under 1,500 subjects provided by 6 global collaborators. The repertoires were made available in a free public database intended to serve as a resource for research on the immune response to SARS-CoV-2. The prospective study material was composed of cDNA or gDNA derived from T cells, B-cell-depleted T cells, or PBMCs. The sample metadata nearly always contained a de-identified subject ID, COVID-19 status, age in years and sex. Subjects who had been exposed to COVID-19, were actively infected with it, or had recovered from it provided the deeply sampled blood TCRbeta repertoires that made up the dataset.

The immunoSEQ Assay, a bias-controlled multiplex PCR, was used to amplify TCRbeta CDR3 regions from genomic DNA. As for the original processing: Nucleated cell counts per sample were estimated from amplification of reference gene primers within the assay. To quantify the absolute abundance of each unique TCRbeta CDR3 rearrangement, sequence reads were collapsed and filtered. For each sample, productive Simpson clonality was calculated by taking the square root of Simpson's diversity index across productive rearrangements. Not all clones reach the TCRdb copy of this immuneACCESS table, which keeps in-frame sequences only. Checked studies attribute under half of the gap to unresolved V genes and leave the rest unexplained. The DNA was the basis for D and trimming; V, J and clone size are from that table. The sample profile shows around 200,000 clones; roughly 88% of them were found once. In total, the top ten clones hold about 6% of the sample.

What the study reported, not specific to this receptor: How much clinical and demographic metadata was included differed by source and by participant, and the metadata was provided uncurated.

In the prospective study, participants were 18 to 89 years old, resided in 25 or so geographic areas of the United States, and were enrolled through a virtual design. In the prospective study, cohorts were assigned on the basis of participant-reported clinical history obtained from a screening survey and a study questionnaire. In the prospective study, mobile phlebotomists collected whole blood, serum and a nasopharyngeal or oropharyngeal swab from each participant. Over a roughly 2-month period, participants in the prospective study had the option of providing additional blood draws and questionnaires. Blood samples from the prospective study were shipped frozen or at room temperature prior to DNA extraction. The germline V gene yields MDHEN for CDR1 and SYDVKM for CDR2. The CDR3 runs 14 residues from the cysteine to the phenylalanine. This entry keeps only the CDR3 DNA: 42 bases, framed from base 1. The germline ends are 9 bases apart after V is trimmed by 6 bases and J by 0 bases.

Sequenced: PBMCs or T cells enriched from blood (not recorded which). This sequence originates from a man aged 35-49 years with acute COVID-19. The sequence is built from TRBV28 and TRBJ1-5; no confident D gene assignment can be made. The CDR3 protein: CASRSLASNQPQHF. The nucleotide sequence is TGTGCCAGCAGGTCTTTAGCTAGCAATCAGCCCCAGCATTTT.